This TCR beta chain stems from a study of CD8+ T cells in alopecia areata. Worth noting for this clone: Its antigen is currently unknown.

Both CD4+ and CD8+ T cells were separated by sorting PBMCs. Reverse transcription of extracted RNA yielded cDNA, which provided the sequencing template. TCRdb keeps only in-frame clones here, not all; method: immunoSEQ multiplex PCR. The sample carries 120,000 or so clones, approximately 47% recorded once. Findings of the study overall: Researchers report lesional scalp, most notably alopecia totalis/universalis, outstripped normal scalp in clonality.

The CDR3 spans 14 residues. CDR1 and CDR2 from the germline V gene are SQVTM and ANQGSEA. The V end lost 2 bases, the J end lost 2 bases, and 13 bases lay between the germline ends. Material for sequencing was NKG2D-low CD8+ T cells sorted from blood. The receptor was isolated from a human donor with alopecia areata. V and J are TRBV29-1 and TRBJ2-7; perhaps TRBD1 as D (5 bases). CDR3 region: CSVETRQGTYEQYF. CDR3 nucleotide sequence: TGCAGCGTTGAAACGAGGCAGGGAACCTACGAGCAGTACTTC.